This TCR beta chain was sequenced in a study of blood T cell repertoires in COVID-19. On the study more broadly: COVID-19 samples from acute and convalescent phases originated in the United States, Italy and Spain. PBMCs, B-cell-depleted T cells, or T cells were the source of the cDNA or gDNA that made up the material.

TCRdb's copy holds only in-frame clones and misses some; the assay was immunoSEQ multiplex PCR. The sample yields about 100,000 clones, more than 70% seen once. Looked up from germline, CDR1 is LGHDT and CDR2 is YNNKEL (reference sequence). The CDR3 length is 14 residues. With 5 bases clipped from V and 7 bases from J, the junction kept 5 bases outside the gene matches. The source material was peripheral blood. The genes are TRBV3-1 (or the pseudogene TRBV3-2) and TRBJ1-4; 9 nucleotides match TRBD1. The receptor's source is a woman aged 25-40 years with acute or convalescent COVID-19. CDR3 region: CASSSGTGFEKLFF. CDR3 nucleotide sequence: TGTGCCAGCAGCAGTGGGACAGGGTTTGAAAAACTGTTTTTT.